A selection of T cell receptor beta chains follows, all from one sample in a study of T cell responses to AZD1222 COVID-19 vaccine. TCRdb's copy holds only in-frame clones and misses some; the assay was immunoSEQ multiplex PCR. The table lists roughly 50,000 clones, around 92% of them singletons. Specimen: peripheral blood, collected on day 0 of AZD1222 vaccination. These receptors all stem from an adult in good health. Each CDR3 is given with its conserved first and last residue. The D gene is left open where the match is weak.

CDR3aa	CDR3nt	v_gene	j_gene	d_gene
CASSLEDQLLYEQYF	TGTGCCAGCAGTTTAGAGGATCAACTGCTATACGAGCAGTACTTC	TRBV28	TRBJ2-7	-
CAWSVWGARNTEAFF	TGTGCCTGGAGTGTATGGGGTGCTCGGAACACTGAAGCTTTCTTT	TRBV30	TRBJ1-1	-
CASSLQGNTEAFF	TGTGCCAGCAGCCTCCAGGGTAACACTGAAGCTTTCTTT	TRBV12-3/TRBV12-4	TRBJ1-1	-
CASSHGPRTGANVLTF	TGCGCCAGCAGCCACGGCCCACGGACGGGGGCCAACGTCCTGACTTTC	TRBV4-1	TRBJ2-6	-
CATSRPTTSGRGTDTQYF	TGTGCCACCAGCAGGCCGACTACTAGCGGGCGTGGCACAGATACGCAGTATTTT	TRBV15	TRBJ2-3	TRBD2
CASSQVLGTAVSGNTIYF	TGCGCCAGCAGCCAAGTCTTAGGGACAGCTGTCTCTGGAAACACCATATATTTT	TRBV4-1	TRBJ1-3	TRBD1
CASSVRGYTEAFF	TGTGCCAGCAGTGTGCGGGGGTACACTGAAGCTTTCTTT	TRBV2	TRBJ1-1	-
CASSQRPGTGAPLSGNTIYF	TGTGCCAGCAGCCAACGTCCCGGGACAGGGGCCCCCCTCTCTGGAAACACCATATATTTT	TRBV7-3	TRBJ1-3	TRBD1
CASSGSGFSTDTQYF	TGTGCCAGCAGCGGGAGCGGGTTTAGCACAGATACGCAGTATTTT	TRBV7-2	TRBJ2-3	-
CASSTGRRTDTQYF	TGCGCCAGCAGCACGGGACGCCGCACAGATACGCAGTATTTT	TRBV5-1	TRBJ2-3	-